This T cell receptor (beta chain) emerged from a study of cytomegalovirus exposure and HLA in healthy donors. Whole-study results and caveats: Reportedly, TCR beta sequences accurately predicted HLA-A and HLA-B alleles in most subjects.

About this clone: Its antigen is not known.

A multiplex PCR was run with 60 Vbeta primers and 13 Jbeta primers. TCRdb keeps only in-frame clones here, not all; method: immunoSEQ multiplex PCR. The sample records fewer than 200,000 clones, over 70% being singletons. The material sequenced was PBMCs. This TCR was sampled from a woman between 45 and 65 years old in good health and CMV-seronegative.

Written as DNA, the CDR3 is TGTGCCAGCAGGGCTAGCACAGATACGCAGTATTTT. Translating it yields CASRASTDTQYF. The chain uses TRBV6-5 and TRBJ2-3, with D unresolved. Germline CDR1 and CDR2: MNHEY and SVGAGI. This CDR3 has 12 amino acids. V was cut by 6 bases and J by 0 bases, with 4 bases left in between.